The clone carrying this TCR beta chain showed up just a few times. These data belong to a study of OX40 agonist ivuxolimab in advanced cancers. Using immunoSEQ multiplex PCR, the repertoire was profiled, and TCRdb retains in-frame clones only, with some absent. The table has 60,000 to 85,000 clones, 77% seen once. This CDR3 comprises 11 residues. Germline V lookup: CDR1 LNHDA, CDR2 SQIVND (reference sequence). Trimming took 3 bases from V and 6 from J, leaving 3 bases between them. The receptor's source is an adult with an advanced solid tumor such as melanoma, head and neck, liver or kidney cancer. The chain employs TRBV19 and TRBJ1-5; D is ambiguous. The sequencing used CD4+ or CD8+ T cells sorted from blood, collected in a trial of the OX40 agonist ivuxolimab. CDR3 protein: CASSIGQPQHF. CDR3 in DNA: TGTGCCAGTAGTATTGGTCAGCCCCAGCATTTT.